The subject of this entry is one TCR beta chain. The sample comes from a study of blood T cell repertoires in COVID-19. The wider study: Material from acute and convalescent COVID-19 was sourced from the United States, Italy and Spain.

Clones were sequenced by immunoSEQ multiplex PCR, and TCRdb holds only the in-frame ones, with some missing. The data show 65,000 to 70,000 clones, with 75% to 85% seen just once and around 47% held by the top ten. CDR1 SGHDT and CDR2 YYEEEE come from the germline V gene. V lost 4 bases and J lost 10, with 12 bases in between. The CDR3 is made up of 12 amino acids. The sequence was collected from a human donor in a cohort sampled during active COVID-19. The chain is built from TRBV5-6 and TRBJ2-1; possibly TRBD1 for D (5 bases). The sample taken for sequencing was peripheral blood. Here the CDR3 DNA reads TGTGCCAGCAGCCCAGGGTATCGGGAGCAGTTCTTC. Translating gives CASSPGYREQFF.